Each of the 26 T cell receptor beta chains below was sequenced from the same sample in a study of Ad26.COV2.S vaccination and SARS-CoV-2 variants. The assay was immunoSEQ multiplex PCR, and TCRdb's table has in-frame clones only and misses some. Of roughly 300,000 clones in the sample, 85% to 90% were seen once. This sample's treatment: around 19 received Ad26.COV2.S at low or high dose, single or two shots; five or six received placebo; per-sample allocation not given. Specimens were obtained on day 63 following the first vaccine or placebo injection. Sequencing was performed on peripheral blood, taken in a trial of Ad26.COV2.S vaccine versus placebo. The receptors come from a person aged 18-60 years who received the Ad26.COV2.S COVID-19 vaccine or a placebo.

The chain is built from TRBV5-4 and TRBJ1-5; D uncertain. V was pared by 5 bases and J by 0 bases, with 6 bases between. Germline CDR1 reads SGHNT; CDR2 reads YYREEE (reference sequence). The length of the CDR3 is 13 residues. DNA for the CDR3: TGTGCCAGCAGTCTGGATAGCAATCAGCCCCAGCATTTT. Its translation: CASSLDSNQPQHF.

J is TRBJ1-5 and V is TRBV25-1; D may be TRBD1 (6 bases). The CDR3 is 14 amino acids. Trimming removed 4 bases at V and 2 bases at J, with 9 bases between. Per the germline V gene, CDR1 is MGHDK and CDR2 is SYGVNS. In DNA form, the CDR3 reads TGTGCCAGCAGTGCCCCAGGGGGCAATCAGCCCCAGCATTTT. Translated: CASSAPGGNQPQHF.

The chain carries TRBV5-1 and TRBJ2-5, with 9 positions matching TRBD1. The V gene end was trimmed by 4 bases and the J gene end by 0 bases; junction bases not matched to a gene: 4. The CDR3 contains 15 residues. Germline V gene lookup returns CDR1 SGHRS and CDR2 YFSETQ. CDR3 region: CASSLGQGYQETQYF. For the CDR3, the DNA is TGCGCCAGCAGCCTGGGACAGGGCTACCAAGAGACCCAGTACTTC.

The chain links TRBV28 to TRBJ2-3; 7 nucleotides line up with TRBD2. V lost 3 bases, J lost 5 bases, and 5 bases stayed unmatched. Germline V lookup: CDR1 MDHEN, CDR2 SYDVKM. CDR3 size: 14 residues. In nucleotides, the CDR3 is TGTGCCAGCAGTTTCGCGGGAGCCCAAGATACGCAGTATTTT. Its translation: CASSFAGAQDTQYF.

V is TRBV5-1 and J is TRBJ1-4, with D perhaps TRBD1 (5 bases). The germline CDR1 and CDR2 sequences are SGHRS and YFSETQ. This CDR3 region has 15 residues. V lost 4 bases and J 6 bases, leaving 16 bases between the germline ends. As DNA, the CDR3 is TGCGCCAGCAGCCCGGGACTTTTTGGGGATGAAAAACTGTTTTTT. Translating it yields CASSPGLFGDEKLFF.

The chain carries TRBV2 and TRBJ2-7, with D tentatively TRBD1 (5 bases). This CDR3 is built from 14 residues. Between the trimmed V and J ends, which lost 3 bases and 5 bases, there was a span of 14 bases. Germline V lookup: CDR1 SNHLY, CDR2 FYNNEI. The CDR3: CASSEGRVVDEQYF. CDR3 coding DNA: TGTGCCAGCAGTGAGGGCAGGGTCGTCGACGAGCAGTACTTC.

This chain links TRBV5-1 with TRBJ2-5; D gene ambiguous. Germline V gene data show CDR1 as SGHRS and CDR2 as YFSETQ. The CDR3 contains 13 residues. The V gene lost 2 bases and the J gene lost 2 bases, with 7 bases spanning the gap. In nucleotides, the CDR3 is TGCGCCAGCAGCTTCTACAGACAAGAGACCCAGTACTTC. Protein: CASSFYRQETQYF.

Only one count was recorded for this clone. The rearrangement links TRBV2 to TRBJ1-1; 12 nucleotides align to TRBD1. Germline CDR1 is SNHLY and CDR2 is FYNNEI. The V gene end was trimmed by 8 bases and the J gene end by 7 bases; junction bases not matched to a gene: 2. This CDR3 has 12 residues. The CDR3 coding sequence is TGTGCCAGCGGGACAGGGGGCGGTGAAGCTTTCTTT. This sequence encodes CASGTGGGEAFF.

The chain carries TRBV5-1 and TRBJ2-3, with TRBD2 as a possible D gene (6 bases). The CDR3 has 17 amino acids. The germline V gene has CDR1 SGHRS and CDR2 YFSETQ. Trimming removed 4 bases from V and 4 bases from J, with 22 bases in between. The CDR3 reads CASSPGPRGSGADTQYF. The CDR3 region has the DNA TGCGCCAGCAGCCCGGGCCCCCGGGGGAGTGGCGCAGATACGCAGTATTTT.

V is TRBV4-1 and J is TRBJ2-4; D call uncertain. V was shortened by 1 base and J by 12 bases, with 16 bases between the two germline ends. CDR1 is MGHRA, CDR2 YSYEKL, per germline. The CDR3 is 14 residues long. The CDR3 loop reads CASSQGLSGNYQYF. The CDR3 DNA reads TGCGCCAGCAGCCAAGGGCTGTCTGGAAATTATCAGTACTTC.

This clone occurred a few times. V gene TRBV5-4 combines with J gene TRBJ1-1; D call uncertain. This CDR3 has 15 amino acids. Trimming cost V 3 bases and J 0 bases, with 12 bases left between them. Germline V gene sequence: CDR1 SGHNT, CDR2 YYREEE (reference sequence). CDR3 DNA sequence: TGTGCCAGCAGCTCTCTCCCCGCAATGAACACTGAAGCTTTCTTT. It specifies CASSSLPAMNTEAFF.

The chain links TRBV7-8 to TRBJ2-1; D is possibly TRBD2 (5 bases). This CDR3 has 13 residues. Trimming shortened V by 4 bases and J by 10 bases, and 14 bases separated the two germline ends. Germline loops: CDR1 SGHVS, CDR2 FQNEAQ. In nucleotides, the CDR3 is TGTGCCAGCAGCTCCCCCGGATTAGCGGAGCAGTTCTTC. Amino acids: CASSSPGLAEQFF.

The chain combines TRBV3-1 (or the pseudogene TRBV3-2) with TRBJ2-2; possibly TRBD1 for D (6 bases). V was clipped by 5 bases and J by 0 bases, with 13 bases between them. The CDR3 has 16 amino acids. Germline CDR1 LGHDT, CDR2 YNNKEL (reference sequence). CDR3 residues: CASSARTVSNTGELFF. CDR3 DNA sequence: TGTGCCAGCAGCGCCCGGACAGTTTCGAACACCGGGGAGCTGTTTTTT.

The rearrangement links TRBV10-3 to TRBJ2-2; D gene ambiguous. The CDR3 is made up of 17 amino acids. Between the trimmed V and J ends, which lost 0 bases and 4 bases, there was a span of 15 bases. Germline V gene lookup returns CDR1 ENHRY and CDR2 SYGVKD. The CDR3 DNA reads as TGTGCCATCAGTGAGTCCGTTGGCTTTACAATCACCGGGGAGCTGTTTTTT. The encoded protein is CAISESVGFTITGELFF.

The chain joins TRBV7-8 to TRBJ1-1; D unclear. V lost 5 bases to trimming and J lost 2 bases, with 18 bases between them. The CDR3 has 16 amino acids. The V gene's germline CDR1 is SGHVS and CDR2 FQNEAQ. DNA of the CDR3: TGTGCCAGCAGCCGACTTAGTAACCGGGATAACACTGAAGCTTTCTTT. This sequence encodes CASSRLSNRDNTEAFF.

This rearrangement joins TRBV18 to TRBJ1-2, with D perhaps matching TRBD1 (6 bases). CDR3 length equals 15 residues. Between the trimmed V and J ends, which lost 3 bases and 7 bases, there was a span of 18 bases. Per the germline V gene, CDR1 is KGHSH and CDR2 is LQKENI. CDR3 residues: CASSPSGATLGGYTF. CDR3 DNA: TGTGCCAGCTCACCTTCAGGGGCAACTCTAGGTGGCTACACCTTC.

The CDR3 reads CATSDHGTASSYEQYF. CDR3 nucleotide sequence: TGTGCCACCAGTGATCACGGGACAGCTTCCTCCTACGAGCAGTACTTC. J is TRBJ2-7 and V is TRBV24-1; 7 bases are a match to TRBD1. The CDR3 spans 16 residues. Trimming removed 3 bases from V and 0 bases from J; junction bases left unmatched: 7. CDR1 and CDR2 from the germline V gene are KGHDR and SFDVKD.

The chain links TRBV28 to TRBJ1-1, with a possible D match to TRBD1 (5 bases). The CDR3 has 15 residues. Per the germline V gene, CDR1 is MDHEN and CDR2 is SYDVKM. Trimming cost V 5 bases and J 1 base, with 14 bases left between them. CDR3 sequence: CASSPLGGTNTEAFF. CDR3 DNA sequence: TGTGCCAGCAGTCCCCTGGGGGGAACGAACACTGAAGCTTTCTTT. Full variable domain (outside the CDR3, taken from reference TRBV28 and TRBJ1-1): DVKVTQSSRYLVKRTGEKVFLECVQDMDHENMFWYRQDPGLGLRLIYFSYDVKMKEKGDIPEGYSVSREKKERFSLILESASTNQTSMYLCASSPLGGTNTEAFFGQGTRLTVV.

This rearrangement joins TRBV27 to TRBJ2-7; D remains unclear. CDR3 length: 13 amino acids. Germline V gene sequence: CDR1 MNHEY, CDR2 SMNVEV (reference sequence). Trimming shortened V by 6 bases and J by 4 bases, and 13 bases separated the two germline ends. The CDR3: CASSYGPRYEQYF. The CDR3 region has the DNA TGTGCCAGCAGCTACGGCCCCAGATACGAGCAGTACTTC.

The chain combines TRBV6-5 with TRBJ2-3, with D hard to call. The ends were cut back, 4 bases at V and 2 bases at J, with 16 bases in the middle. The CDR3 loop spans 16 amino acids. The germline CDR1 and CDR2 sequences are MNHEY and SVGAGI. The CDR3 DNA reads as TGTGCCAGCAGTTCAAAAGAGACCCTTTTCACAGATACGCAGTATTTT. It specifies CASSSKETLFTDTQYF.

This clone was counted a few times. The sample has other DNA sequences that encode this CDR3 too. V is TRBV7-2 and J is TRBJ2-1; D might be TRBD2 (7 bases). Trimming cost V 0 bases and J 4 bases, with 10 bases left between them. CDR3 size: 15 residues. The germline gives CDR1 SGHTA, CDR2 FQGNSA. The CDR3 DNA is TGTGCCAGCAGCTTAGCGGGGGGGCCTTACAATGAGCAGTTCTTC. It translates to CASSLAGGPYNEQFF.

About this clone: The sample carries other DNA sequences with the same CDR3. J is TRBJ2-7 and V is TRBV28, with a possible D match to TRBD1 (5 bases). The germline V gene encodes CDR1 MDHEN and CDR2 SYDVKM. V was clipped by 2 bases and J by 3 bases, with 5 bases between them. The CDR3 covers 12 residues. CDR3 in DNA: TGTGCCAGCAGTTTACAGGGCTACGAGCAGTACTTC. It codes for CASSLQGYEQYF.

The gene calls are TRBV9 and TRBJ2-5, with a tentative D call TRBD2 (5 bases). This CDR3 contains 14 residues. The germline V and J ends were trimmed by 0 bases and 5 bases, with 11 bases remaining between them. Per germline, CDR1 SGDLS and CDR2 YYNGEE. This CDR3 reads CASSVAGGLETQYF. CDR3 DNA: TGTGCCAGCAGCGTAGCTGGCGGGCTGGAGACCCAGTACTTC.

This clone occurred a few times. V is TRBV11-2 and J is TRBJ2-7; 8 bases fit TRBD1. The V segment lost 4 bases and the J segment 3 bases; nucleotides outside the gene matches: 5. CDR3 size: 14 residues. Germline assignment: CDR1 SGHAT and CDR2 FQNNGV. CDR3 in DNA: TGTGCCAGCAGCTGGTACGGACAGGGCTACGAGCAGTACTTC. This sequence encodes CASSWYGQGYEQYF. Looking up the rest from reference TRBV11-2 and TRBJ2-7 gives the full variable domain: EAGVAQSPRYKIIEKRQSVAFWCNPISGHATLYWYQQILGQGPKLLIQFQNNGVVDDSQLPKDRFSAERLKGVDSTLKIQPAKLEDSAVYLCASSWYGQGYEQYFGPGTRLTVT.

This clone was counted a few times. This CDR3 reads CASSQPRGGARETEAFF. In DNA, the CDR3 is TGCGCCAGCAGCCAACCCAGGGGCGGGGCTAGGGAGACTGAAGCTTTCTTT. J is TRBJ1-1 and V is TRBV4-3, with D perhaps TRBD1 (6 bases). The V gene lost 2 bases and the J gene lost 5 bases, with 21 bases spanning the gap. Germline assignment: CDR1 LGHNA and CDR2 YSLEER. This CDR3 has 17 residues.

This chain connects TRBV28 to TRBJ1-1, with a possible D match to TRBD1 (6 bases). V lost 6 bases, J lost 0 bases, and 14 bases lay in between. The germline V gene has CDR1 MDHEN and CDR2 SYDVKM. The CDR3 runs to 15 residues. CDR3 sequence (DNA): TGTGCCAGCAGCGCCACAGGGTTACTGAACACTGAAGCTTTCTTT. It codes for CASSATGLLNTEAFF.